This T cell receptor beta chain was obtained from a study of blood T cell repertoires in COVID-19. Overall study context: From the United States, Italy and Spain came samples of acute and convalescent COVID-19. T cells, B-cell-depleted T cells, or PBMCs provided the cDNA or gDNA that served as material.

Per the authors' pipeline: Quantification of nucleated cells was approximated via reference gene primer amplification. Measured with immunoSEQ multiplex PCR; TCRdb has only the in-frame clones, and not every one. V, J and clone size are those of that table, while D and trimming were read from the DNA. The sample gives fewer than 250,000 clones, 80% to 90% of which show up once; around 5% is in the top ten. Germline values: CDR1 SGHTA, CDR2 FQGNSA. V was clipped by 7 bases and J by 5 bases; unmatched bases: 11. The CDR3 runs to 15 residues. Sample: peripheral blood. The V gene is TRBV7-2, the J gene TRBJ2-1; 7 nucleotides agree with TRBD1. The receptor was isolated from a woman aged 65 to 85 with acute or convalescent COVID-19. CDR3 region: CASTLSEGANNEQFF. For the CDR3, the DNA is TGTGCCAGCACCCTTTCCGAGGGGGCTAACAATGAGCAGTTCTTC.